The text below deals with one T cell receptor beta chain. This clone came up once. Its target antigen remains unknown. No base-level quality is on record; no much larger clone is a single base apart. Libraries were built with the immunoSEQ multiplex PCR assay. In TCRdb, the immuneACCESS table is reduced to in-frame sequences with V and J assigned. These tables do not hold every clone; where another copy was compared, an unresolved V gene accounts for under half, and the others remain unexplained. This sample gives about 41,000 clones in total; roughly nine tenths of them show up just once. The ten biggest clones cover approximately 0.64% of the sample. The CDR1 and CDR2 encoded by the germline V gene (reference sequence) are GTSNPN and SVGIG. The V end gives up 7 bases and the J end 0 bases, leaving 5 bases in the junction not matched to a gene. The CDR3 goes from the cysteine to the phenylalanine over 14 residues. Here the CDR3 DNA is all that survives: 42 bases in frame from base 1.

The data belong to a study of T cell changes during pregnancy in multiple sclerosis (dated by TCRdb to the late 2010s). Regarding the research as a whole: The study examined how the T cell repertoire changed over the course of pregnancy in women with multiple sclerosis.

The chain is made from TRBV30 and TRBJ1-4; TRBD1 matches 7 bases in the middle. The sequenced sample was CD4+ T cells from peripheral blood mononuclear cells, obtained in the first trimester of pregnancy. The source of this sequence is a female donor with multiple sclerosis, enrolled in a pregnancy study. The nucleotide sequence reads as follows: TGTGCCTCGAGACAGGGATCAACTAATGAAAAACTGTTTTTT. This yields the protein CASRQGSTNEKLFF.